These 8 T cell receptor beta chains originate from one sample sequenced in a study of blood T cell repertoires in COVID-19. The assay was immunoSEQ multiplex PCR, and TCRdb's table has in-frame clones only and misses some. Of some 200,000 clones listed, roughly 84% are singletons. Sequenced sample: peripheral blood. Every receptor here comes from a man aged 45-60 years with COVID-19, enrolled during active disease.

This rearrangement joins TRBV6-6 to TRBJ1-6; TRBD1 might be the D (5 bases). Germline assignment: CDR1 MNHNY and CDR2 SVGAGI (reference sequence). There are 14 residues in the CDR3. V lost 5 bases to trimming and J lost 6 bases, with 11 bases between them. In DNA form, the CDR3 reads TGTGCCAGCAGTAAAGGGGCCTCTAATTCACCCCTCCACTTT. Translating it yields CASSKGASNSPLHF.

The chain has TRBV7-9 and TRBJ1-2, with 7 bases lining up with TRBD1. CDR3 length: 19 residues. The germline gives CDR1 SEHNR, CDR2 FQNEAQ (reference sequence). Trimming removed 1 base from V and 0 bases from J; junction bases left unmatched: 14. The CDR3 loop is CASSLEWGRQGRTNYGYTF. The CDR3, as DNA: TGTGCCAGCAGCTTAGAGTGGGGGAGACAGGGAAGAACTAACTATGGCTACACCTTC.

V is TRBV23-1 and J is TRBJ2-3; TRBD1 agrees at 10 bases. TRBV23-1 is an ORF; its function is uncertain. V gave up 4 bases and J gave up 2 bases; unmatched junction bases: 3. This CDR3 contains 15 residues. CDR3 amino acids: CASSRDRGHTDTQYF. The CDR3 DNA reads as TGCGCCAGCAGTCGGGACAGGGGTCACACAGATACGCAGTATTTT.

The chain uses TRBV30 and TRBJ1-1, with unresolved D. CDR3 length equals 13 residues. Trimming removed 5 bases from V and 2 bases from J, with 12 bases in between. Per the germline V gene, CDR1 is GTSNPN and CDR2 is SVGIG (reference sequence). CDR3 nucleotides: TGTGCCTGGGCCTCCGGGAGAAACACTGAAGCTTTCTTT. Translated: CAWASGRNTEAFF.

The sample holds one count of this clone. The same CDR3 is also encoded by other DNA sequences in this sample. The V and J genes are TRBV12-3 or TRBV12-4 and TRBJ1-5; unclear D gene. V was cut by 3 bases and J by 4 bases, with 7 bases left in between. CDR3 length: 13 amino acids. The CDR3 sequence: CASSLRGNQPQHF. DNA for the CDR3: TGTGCCAGCAGTTTGCGGGGTAATCAGCCCCAGCATTTT.

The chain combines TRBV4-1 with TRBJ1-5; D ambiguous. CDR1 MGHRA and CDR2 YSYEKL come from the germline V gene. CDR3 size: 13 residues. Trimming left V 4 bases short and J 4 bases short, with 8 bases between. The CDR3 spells CASSPGLNQPQHF. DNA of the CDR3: TGCGCCAGCAGCCCTGGACTTAATCAGCCCCAGCATTTT.

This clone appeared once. The DNA for the CDR3 is TGTGCCAGCAGTGCTTGGGCTACGGGCAATCAGCCCCAGCATTTT. Translation: CASSAWATGNQPQHF. The chain couples TRBV2 to TRBJ1-5; D is unresolved. The CDR3 is 15 amino acids. Germline lookup yields CDR1 SNHLY and CDR2 FYNNEI. V shed 4 bases and J shed 2 bases, with 12 bases lying between them.

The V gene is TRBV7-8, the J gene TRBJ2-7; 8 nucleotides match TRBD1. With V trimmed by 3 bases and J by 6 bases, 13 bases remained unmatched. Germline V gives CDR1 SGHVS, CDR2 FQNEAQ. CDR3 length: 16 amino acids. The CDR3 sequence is CASSLPAGGSLTEQYF. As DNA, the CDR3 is TGTGCCAGCAGCTTGCCCGCAGGGGGCTCCCTAACCGAGCAGTACTTC.